The 18 T cell receptor beta chains listed next were all sequenced from one sample in a study of regulatory T cells in long-lasting Graves disease. Library construction for TCR beta used iRepertoire HTBI primers and Arm-PCR of CDR3 regions. MiXCR, applied by TCRdb to the multiplex PCR reads, yields one record per CDR3 protein. The table lists about 440,000 distinct CDR3 sequences, around 14% of them singletons, with about a sixth in the top ten. As to time point: newly diagnosed GD, antithyroid drugs for less than 3 months. Generation of the TCR library employed RNA extracted from PBMCs. These sequences were also reported in another study, on T cells in Graves' hyperthyroidism and ophthalmopathy.

The material was peripheral blood mononuclear cells (PBMCs), obtained at new diagnosis, from a patient treated with antithyroid drugs. These receptors were obtained from a young woman with Graves disease.

This clonotype appeared many times. CDR3 coding DNA: TGTGCCAGCAGCCAAAGGGTAGCGGGAGACTACGAGCAGTACTTC. Translated, it gives CASSQRVAGDYEQYF. The chain carries TRBV3-1 and TRBJ2-7; 9 bases map to TRBD2. Germline V gives CDR1 LGHDT, CDR2 YNNKEL (reference sequence). The V and J ends lost 2 bases and 3 bases, in that order; junction bases with no gene match: 5. This CDR3 has 15 amino acids.

The CDR3 DNA reads as TGTGCCAGCAGCTTTATAGTGGGGAGCTACGAGCAGTACTTC. Amino acids: CASSFIVGSYEQYF. V and J are TRBV7-9 and TRBJ2-7; maybe TRBD2 (5 bases). Germline lookup yields CDR1 SEHNR and CDR2 FQNEAQ (reference sequence). CDR3 length equals 14 residues. The V end lost 3 bases, the J end lost 3 bases, and 12 bases lay between the germline ends.

This clonotype was seen repeatedly, ten times or more. The chain carries TRBV5-5 and TRBJ1-1; D possibly corresponds to TRBD1 (6 bases). V lost 0 bases and J 3 bases, leaving 15 bases between the germline ends. Germline loops: CDR1 SGHKS, CDR2 YYEKEE (reference sequence). This CDR3 spans 16 amino acids. The CDR3 loop is CASSLVNSRGDTEAFF. CDR3 DNA: TGTGCCAGCAGCTTGGTTAATTCCAGGGGAGACACTGAAGCTTTCTTT.

This clonotype has more than one count but fewer than ten. CDR3 loop: CASSQDGGRGPEKLFF. The CDR3 bases are TGTGCCAGCAGCCAAGATGGGGGAAGGGGGCCTGAAAAACTGTTTTTT. The V gene is TRBV14, the J gene TRBJ1-4; 7 positions match TRBD1. This CDR3 comprises 16 residues. Germline V lookup: CDR1 SGHDN, CDR2 FVKESK. Trimming at V came to 0 bases and at J to 7 bases, leaving 8 bases not matched to a gene.

This clonotype has at least ten counts. This chain joins TRBV30 and TRBJ1-6, with 7 bases identical to TRBD1. The CDR3 length is 14 residues. Germline V gene data show CDR1 as GTSNPN and CDR2 as SVGIG (reference sequence). Unmatched junction bases numbered 3, after V lost 0 bases and J lost 7 bases. CDR3 DNA sequence: TGTGCCTGGAGTGTCCAGGGGGGAAATTCACCCCTCCACTTT. The encoded protein is CAWSVQGGNSPLHF.

Ten or more counts support this clonotype. The rearrangement uses TRBV7-8 and TRBJ1-1, with D hard to call. The CDR3 is 14 amino acids. Germline V gene lookup returns CDR1 SGHVS and CDR2 FQNEAQ. Trimming removed 7 bases from V and 0 bases from J, with 12 bases in between. As DNA, the CDR3 is TGTGCCAGCACCTCAAAACGGGTGAACACTGAAGCTTTCTTT. Amino acid sequence: CASTSKRVNTEAFF.

The chain uses TRBV7-2 and TRBJ2-1; the match to TRBD2 covers 8 bases. Trimming removed 2 bases from V and 7 bases from J; junction bases left unmatched: 16. Germline lookup yields CDR1 SGHTA and CDR2 FQGNSA. The CDR3 runs to 18 residues. In DNA, the CDR3 is TGTGCCAGCAGCTTATATCGTGGGGGAGGCCGGGGGGGGAATGAGCAGTTCTTC. Its translation: CASSLYRGGGRGGNEQFF. Combining the CDR3 with reference TRBV7-2 and TRBJ2-1 gives the whole variable domain GAGVSQSPSNKVTEKGKDVELRCDPISGHTALYWYRQSLGQGLEFLIYFQGNSAPDKSGLPSDRFSAERTGGSVSTLTIQRTQQEDSAVYLCASSLYRGGGRGGNEQFFGPGTRLTVL.

The table lists this clonotype with a count of one. The chain couples TRBV4-1 to TRBJ1-2; D remains ambiguous. Trimming pared 0 bases from V and 1 base from J, leaving 6 bases between. CDR1 and CDR2 (germline): MGHRA, YSYEKL. There are 14 residues in the CDR3. The CDR3 region is CASSQDYSNYGYTF. The CDR3 nucleotides read TGCGCCAGCAGCCAAGATTACAGTAACTATGGCTACACCTTC.

The rearrangement joins TRBV3-1 to TRBJ2-4; 8 bases agree with TRBD1. Losses at the gene ends were 3 bases for V and 2 bases for J; bases not matched to a gene: 6. Germline CDR1 reads LGHDT; CDR2 reads YNNKEL (reference sequence). This CDR3 comprises 16 residues. As DNA, the CDR3 is TGTGCCAGCAGCCATAGGACAGGGTGGTCCAAAAACATTCAGTACTTC. Translated, it gives CASSHRTGWSKNIQYF.

This clonotype was detected a few times. J is TRBJ2-1 and V is TRBV7-9, with 8 positions matching TRBD2. CDR3 length: 15 amino acids. Trimming cost V 5 bases and J 7 bases; bases outside gene matches: 10. Germline CDR1 reads SEHNR; CDR2 reads FQNEAQ (reference sequence). CDR3 nucleotides: TGTGCCAGCAGCCAACCCAGGGTAGCGGGAAATGAGCAGTTCTTC. This translates into CASSQPRVAGNEQFF.

J is TRBJ1-2 and V is TRBV20-1, with 8 positions matching TRBD1. Germline lookup yields CDR1 DFQATT and CDR2 SNEGSKA (reference sequence). The CDR3 is made up of 13 amino acids. V dropped 0 bases and J dropped 10; count of bases not matched to a gene: 7. This CDR3 reads CSARDDRGDDYTF. CDR3 coding DNA: TGCAGTGCTAGAGACGACAGGGGAGACGACTACACCTTC.

At least ten counts were recorded for this clonotype. The V call is TRBV7-9, the J call TRBJ2-1; perhaps TRBD2 as D (6 bases). With 1 base removed from V and 0 bases from J, the gap between germline ends came to 10 bases. The CDR3 is 16 amino acids. The germline CDR1 and CDR2 sequences are SEHNR and FQNEAQ (reference sequence). The CDR3 region is CASSLGGTPSYNEQFF. The CDR3 DNA reads as TGTGCCAGCAGCTTAGGCGGGACTCCCTCCTACAATGAGCAGTTCTTC.

This clonotype has at least ten counts. The chain is built from TRBV10-3 and TRBJ2-1; D possibly corresponds to TRBD2 (5 bases). Germline V gene lookup returns CDR1 ENHRY and CDR2 SYGVKD. Trimming took 8 bases from V and 9 from J, leaving 11 bases between them. This CDR3 is 11 amino acids long. CDR3 amino acids: CAIARGPEQFF. The CDR3 DNA reads as TGTGCCATCGCTCGAGGGCCTGAGCAGTTCTTC.

This clonotype has ten or more counts. This chain joins TRBV24-1 and TRBJ2-3; D gene uncertain. Trimming shortened V by 4 bases and J by 1 base, and 5 bases separated the two germline ends. The CDR3 totals 13 residues. Looked up from germline, CDR1 is KGHDR and CDR2 is SFDVKD. CDR3 amino acids: CATSDPGTDTQYF. The CDR3 DNA sequence: TGTGCCACCAGTGACCCTGGCACAGATACGCAGTATTTT.

This clonotype was seen many times. The chain uses TRBV7-2 and TRBJ2-1; D is possibly TRBD2 (6 bases). V was trimmed by 4 bases and J by 7 bases, leaving 20 bases between them. The germline CDR1 and CDR2 sequences are SGHTA and FQGNSA. The CDR3 is 16 amino acids. CDR3: CASSSSWGELFNEQFF. DNA for the CDR3: TGTGCCAGCAGCTCATCCTGGGGGGAGCTGTTTAATGAGCAGTTCTTC.

This clonotype was seen at least ten times. This chain joins TRBV15 and TRBJ2-7; D unresolved. CDR3 length: 16 amino acids. V gave up 5 bases and J gave up 0 bases, with 17 bases separating them. CDR1 LNHNV and CDR2 YYDKDF come from the germline V gene (reference sequence). CDR3 region: CATSGPDIPSSYEQYF. The CDR3 DNA follows: TGTGCCACCAGCGGACCAGACATCCCCAGCTCCTACGAGCAGTACTTC.

V usage is TRBV4-2 and J usage is TRBJ1-3; D is perhaps TRBD1 (5 bases). CDR1 is LGHNA, CDR2 YNFKEQ, per germline. The CDR3 consists of 15 residues. The V gene lost 4 bases and the J gene lost 2 bases, with 12 bases spanning the gap. The CDR3, as DNA: TGTGCCAGCAGCCCAGAGGCGGGGGCTGGAAACACCATATATTTT. It yields the protein CASSPEAGAGNTIYF.

Many counts were recorded for this clonotype. The chain uses TRBV20-1 and TRBJ2-7; 8 bases agree with TRBD2. Unmatched junction bases numbered 14, after V lost 4 bases and J lost 3 bases. This CDR3 region has 16 residues. Germline loops: CDR1 DFQATT, CDR2 SNEGSKA (reference sequence). CDR3 bases: TGCAGTGCTAACAAGCCTCTCAGCGGGAGCTACTACGAGCAGTACTTC. Its translation: CSANKPLSGSYYEQYF.